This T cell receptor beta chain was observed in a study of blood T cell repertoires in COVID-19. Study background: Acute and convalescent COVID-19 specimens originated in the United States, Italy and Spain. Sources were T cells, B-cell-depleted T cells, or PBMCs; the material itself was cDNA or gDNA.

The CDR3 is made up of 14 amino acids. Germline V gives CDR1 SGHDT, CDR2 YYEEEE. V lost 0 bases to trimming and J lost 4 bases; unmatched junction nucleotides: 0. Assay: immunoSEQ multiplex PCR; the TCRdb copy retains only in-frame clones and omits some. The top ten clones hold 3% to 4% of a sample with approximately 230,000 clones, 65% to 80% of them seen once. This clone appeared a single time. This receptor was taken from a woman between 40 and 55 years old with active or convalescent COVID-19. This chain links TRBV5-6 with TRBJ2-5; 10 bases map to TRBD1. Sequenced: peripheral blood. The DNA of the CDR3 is TGTGCCAGCAGCTTGGGGACAGGGGGAGAGACCCAGTACTTC. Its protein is CASSLGTGGETQYF.